Listed below are T cell receptor beta chains from one sample, sequenced in a study of Graves' ophthalmopathy and Graves' hyperthyroidism. TCRdb reprocessed the multiplex PCR reads via MiXCR and lists one record per CDR3 protein. The table lists 200,000 to 250,000 distinct CDR3 sequences, roughly 21% of them singletons, with more than 35% in the top ten. Sequencing was done on a sample of peripheral blood. These receptors were obtained from a woman aged 45 to 65 with Graves' ophthalmopathy. Both conserved end residues are part of each CDR3. The D gene is left open where the match is weak. A row's size may be missing; if present it is once, few, many or a size class.

J gene	clone size	V gene	D gene	CDR3 DNA	CDR3 protein
TRBJ2-2	many	TRBV2	TRBD1	TGTGCCAGCAGTAACCCAGGGGGAAGCGCCCGGACCGGGGAGCTGTTTTTT	CASSNPGGSARTGELFF
TRBJ1-1	.	TRBV7-2	.	TGTGCCAGCAGCATCAGGGGAAGCACTGAAGCTTTCTTT	CASSIRGSTEAFF
TRBJ2-7	many	TRBV27	.	TGTGCCAGCAGTTTTGGCAGAACCTACGAGCAGTACTTC	CASSFGRTYEQYF
TRBJ2-2	.	TRBV11-1	TRBD2	TGTGCCAGCCAACCACCTAGCGGGAGAGTGACCGGGGAGCTGTTTTTT	CASQPPSGRVTGELFF
TRBJ1-1	many	TRBV20-1	.	TGCAGTGCTAGTAAGGACAACACTGAAGCTTTCTTT	CSASKDNTEAFF
TRBJ2-7	.	TRBV12-3/TRBV12-4	.	TGTGCCAGCAGTTTAGAGGCCGCTCTATACGAGCAGTACTTC	CASSLEAALYEQYF
TRBJ2-7	.	TRBV2	.	TGTGCCAGCAGTGGGAGCGGACTCACTACCTACGAGCAGTACTTC	CASSGSGLTTYEQYF
TRBJ1-1	many	TRBV7-2	.	TGTGCCAGCAGCTTAACGGGACCGAACACTGAAGCTTTCTTT	CASSLTGPNTEAFF
TRBJ2-4	many	TRBV7-4	.	TGTGCCAGGCTAATAGCCAAAAACATTCAGTACTTC	CARLIAKNIQYF
TRBJ2-2	.	TRBV12-3/TRBV12-4	TRBD1	TGTGCCAGCAGTTTTCGTCAGGGGGCAGTCACCGGGGAGCTGTTTTTT	CASSFRQGAVTGELFF
TRBJ1-6	many	TRBV5-1	.	TGCGCCAGCAGCTTAGGACAGAAAAATTCACCCCTCCACTTT	CASSLGQKNSPLHF
TRBJ2-1	.	TRBV11-1	.	TGTGCCAGCAGCGTAGGGCGGGACTTCTCCTACAATGAGCAGTTCTTC	CASSVGRDFSYNEQFF
TRBJ2-2	many	TRBV5-1	.	TGCGCCAGCAGCTTGTGGGGGGCCGAGGACACCGGGGAGCTGTTTTTT	CASSLWGAEDTGELFF
TRBJ2-7	many	TRBV10-3	TRBD1	TGTGCCATCAGTGAGTCTACAGGGGGCGCGGGCTCCTACGAGCAGTACTTC	CAISESTGGAGSYEQYF
TRBJ2-7	many	TRBV27	.	TGTGCCAGCAGTCCGACGGTCTCCTACGAGCAGTACTTC	CASSPTVSYEQYF
TRBJ1-2	.	TRBV6-5	TRBD1	TGTGCCAGCAGTTACTCGGACAGGGTCGATGGCTACACCTTC	CASSYSDRVDGYTF
TRBJ2-7	few	TRBV27	.	TGTGCCAGCAGTTTGAACAGCCCTTACGAGCAGTACTTC	CASSLNSPYEQYF
TRBJ2-2	few	TRBV29-1	.	TGCAGCGACCAGGGGCCTACCGGGGAGCTGTTTTTT	CSDQGPTGELFF
TRBJ1-2	few	TRBV18	TRBD1	TGTGCCAGCTCACCCTCGACAGGGGGCAAGATGTATGGCTACACCTTC	CASSPSTGGKMYGYTF
TRBJ1-1	many	TRBV5-1	TRBD1	TGCGCCAGCAGCTTGGCAGGGCAGGGGGGCACTGAAGCTTTCTTT	CASSLAGQGGTEAFF
TRBJ1-2	many	TRBV24-1	TRBD1	TGTGCCACCAGTGATCGTGACAGGGGCTTGTATGGCTACACCTTC	CATSDRDRGLYGYTF
TRBJ1-2	.	TRBV29-1	.	TGCAGCGTTGAAGTCAATCCGGCGGAGGGCTACACCTTC	CSVEVNPAEGYTF
TRBJ2-7	many	TRBV28	.	TGTGCCAGCCGAGGGAACAAGGGTGGCGAGCAGTACTTC	CASRGNKGGEQYF
TRBJ1-2	few	TRBV30	TRBD1	TGTGCCTGGAGTGAAGGACAGGGGGTTCATGGCTACACCTTC	CAWSEGQGVHGYTF
TRBJ1-1	many	TRBV27	TRBD1	TGTGCCAGCAGTTTAAGGACAGGGACTGAAGCTTTCTTT	CASSLRTGTEAFF
TRBJ1-5	many	TRBV12-5	.	TGTGCTAGTGGTCCCGATAGCAATCAGCCCCAGCATTTT	CASGPDSNQPQHF
TRBJ2-2	.	TRBV25-1	TRBD1	TGTGCCAGCAGTAGCCGGGACAGGGACACCGGGGAGCTGTTTTTT	CASSSRDRDTGELFF
TRBJ2-2	.	TRBV12-3/TRBV12-4	.	TGTGCCAGCAGTTTAGAAATCGGGGAGCTGTTTTTT	CASSLEIGELFF
TRBJ2-2	many	TRBV20-1	.	TGCAGTGCTAGAGATTCGAGTACCGGGGAGCTGTTTTTT	CSARDSSTGELFF
TRBJ2-2	.	TRBV28	.	TGTGCCAGCAGTTTTGGCGGGGAGCTGTTTTTT	CASSFGGELFF
TRBJ2-7	many	TRBV5-1	.	TGCGCCAGCAGCTTGGGGGGCGGTGCGTCCTACGAGCAGTACTTC	CASSLGGGASYEQYF
TRBJ2-7	few	TRBV27	.	TGTGCCAGCAGTTTATTTCTGGGGACGTACGAGCAGTACTTC	CASSLFLGTYEQYF
TRBJ1-1	many	TRBV7-3	.	TGTGCCAGCAGCTTAAATCAGGGAGACACTGAAGCTTTCTTT	CASSLNQGDTEAFF
TRBJ2-7	many	TRBV7-2	.	TGTGCCAGCAGTTTGTATGAAGTGTCCTACGAGCAGTACTTC	CASSLYEVSYEQYF
TRBJ2-5	many	TRBV6-4	.	TGTGCCAGCAGCCCAAGTTTAAAAGAGACCCAGTACTTC	CASSPSLKETQYF
TRBJ1-1	few	TRBV30	.	TGTGCCTGGAGTGTACGGGAGAACACTGAAGCTTTCTTT	CAWSVRENTEAFF
TRBJ1-6	many	TRBV12-5	TRBD1	TGTGCTAGTGGTTTCGTCCTGGACAGGGCTAATTCACCCCTCCACTTT	CASGFVLDRANSPLHF
TRBJ2-7	many	TRBV12-3/TRBV12-4	.	TGTGCCAGCAGTTTAGTTGGTAATGGCGAGCAGTACTTC	CASSLVGNGEQYF
TRBJ2-7	many	TRBV30	.	TGTGCCTGGAGTGTAATTGTCGAGCAGTACTTC	CAWSVIVEQYF
TRBJ2-3	.	TRBV9	.	TGTGCCAGCAGCTCATCCTTCGGCGGAGGGGGAGCAGATACGCAGTATTTT	CASSSSFGGGGADTQYF